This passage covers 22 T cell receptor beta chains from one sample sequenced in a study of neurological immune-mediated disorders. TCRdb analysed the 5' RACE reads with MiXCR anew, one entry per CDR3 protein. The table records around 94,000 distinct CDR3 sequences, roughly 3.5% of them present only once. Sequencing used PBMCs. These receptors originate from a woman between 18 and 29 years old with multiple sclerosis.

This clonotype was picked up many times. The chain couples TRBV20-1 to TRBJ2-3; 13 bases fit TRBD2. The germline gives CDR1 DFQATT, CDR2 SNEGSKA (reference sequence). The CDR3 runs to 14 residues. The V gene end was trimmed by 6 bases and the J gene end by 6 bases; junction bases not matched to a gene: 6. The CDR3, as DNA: TGCAGTGCCCGCGGGACTAGCGGGACTGATACGCAGTATTTT. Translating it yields CSARGTSGTDTQYF.

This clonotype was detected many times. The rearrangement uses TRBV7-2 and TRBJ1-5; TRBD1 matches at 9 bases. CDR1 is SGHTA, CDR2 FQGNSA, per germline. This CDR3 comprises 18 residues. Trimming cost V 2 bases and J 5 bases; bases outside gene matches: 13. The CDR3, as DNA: TGTGCCAGCAGCTTAATGGCTACCGGACAGGGGCAATATCAGCCCCAGCATTTT. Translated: CASSLMATGQGQYQPQHF. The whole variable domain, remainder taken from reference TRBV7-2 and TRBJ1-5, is GAGVSQSPSNKVTEKGKDVELRCDPISGHTALYWYRQSLGQGLEFLIYFQGNSAPDKSGLPSDRFSAERTGGSVSTLTIQRTQQEDSAVYLCASSLMATGQGQYQPQHFGDGTRLSIL.

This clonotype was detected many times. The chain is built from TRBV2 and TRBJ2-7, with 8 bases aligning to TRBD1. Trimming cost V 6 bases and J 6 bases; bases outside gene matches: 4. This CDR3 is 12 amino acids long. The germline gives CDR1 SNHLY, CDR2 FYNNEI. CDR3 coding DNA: TGTGCCAGCAGGGGAACAGGGGGCGAGCAGTACTTC. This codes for CASRGTGGEQYF.

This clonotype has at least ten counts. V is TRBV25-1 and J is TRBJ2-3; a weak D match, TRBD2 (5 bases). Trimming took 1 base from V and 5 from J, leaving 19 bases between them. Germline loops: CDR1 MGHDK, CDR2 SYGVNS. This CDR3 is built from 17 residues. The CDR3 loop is CASSESPGYVGEDTQYF. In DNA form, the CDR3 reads TGTGCCAGCAGTGAATCTCCGGGGTACGTTGGTGAAGATACGCAGTATTTT.

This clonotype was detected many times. The CDR3 loop is CASNPPGQVLDEQYF. The CDR3 nucleotides are TGTGCCAGCAACCCACCGGGACAGGTTCTTGACGAGCAGTACTTC. The chain joins TRBV21-1 to TRBJ2-7; TRBD1 is taken as the D call from the table, unchecked against the DNA. TRBV21-1 is a listed pseudogene. CDR3 length: 15 amino acids.

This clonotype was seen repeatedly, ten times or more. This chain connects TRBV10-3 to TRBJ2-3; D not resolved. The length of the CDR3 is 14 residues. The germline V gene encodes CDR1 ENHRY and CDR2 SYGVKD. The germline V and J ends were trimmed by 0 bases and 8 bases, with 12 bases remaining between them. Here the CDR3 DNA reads TGTGCCATCAGTGAGTCAGGAGCCGAAGGTACGCAGTATTTT. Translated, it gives CAISESGAEGTQYF.

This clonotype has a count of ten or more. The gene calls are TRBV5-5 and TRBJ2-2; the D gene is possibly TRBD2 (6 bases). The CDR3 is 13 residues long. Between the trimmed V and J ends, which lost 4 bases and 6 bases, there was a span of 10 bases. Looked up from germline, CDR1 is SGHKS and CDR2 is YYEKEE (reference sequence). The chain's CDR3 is CASSGTSPGELFF. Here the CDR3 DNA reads TGTGCCAGCAGCGGCACTAGCCCCGGGGAGCTGTTTTTT.

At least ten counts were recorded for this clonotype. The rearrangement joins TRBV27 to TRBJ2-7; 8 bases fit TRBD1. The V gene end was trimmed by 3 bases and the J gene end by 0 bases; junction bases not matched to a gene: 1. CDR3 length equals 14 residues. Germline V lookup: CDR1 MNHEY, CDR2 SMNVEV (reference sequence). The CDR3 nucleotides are TGTGCCAGCAGTTTCACAGGGGGCTCCTACGAGCAGTACTTC. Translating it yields CASSFTGGSYEQYF.

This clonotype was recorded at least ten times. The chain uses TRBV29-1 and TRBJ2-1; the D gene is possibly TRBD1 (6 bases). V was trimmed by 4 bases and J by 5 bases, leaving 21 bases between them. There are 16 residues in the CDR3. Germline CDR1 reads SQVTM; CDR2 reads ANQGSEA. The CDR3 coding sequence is TGCAGCGTTGTTCCCGGGACACACACATCCAACAATGAGCAGTTCTTC. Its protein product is CSVVPGTHTSNNEQFF.

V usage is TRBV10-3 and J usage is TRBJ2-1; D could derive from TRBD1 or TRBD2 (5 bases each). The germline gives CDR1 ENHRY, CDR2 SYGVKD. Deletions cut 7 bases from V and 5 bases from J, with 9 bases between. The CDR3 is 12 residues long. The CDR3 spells CAINGADNEQFF. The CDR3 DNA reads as TGTGCCATCAACGGGGCGGACAATGAGCAGTTCTTC.

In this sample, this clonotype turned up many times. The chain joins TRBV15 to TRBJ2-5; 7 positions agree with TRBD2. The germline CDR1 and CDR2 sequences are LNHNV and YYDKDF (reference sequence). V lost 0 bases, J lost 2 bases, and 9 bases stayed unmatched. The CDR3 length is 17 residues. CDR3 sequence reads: CATSRDRWGGTQETQYF. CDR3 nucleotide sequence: TGTGCCACCAGCAGAGATCGTTGGGGGGGAACTCAAGAGACCCAGTACTTC.

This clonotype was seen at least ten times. The CDR3 loop reads CSASSASGSDTQYF. The CDR3 DNA reads TGCAGTGCTAGCTCTGCTAGTGGTTCAGATACGCAGTATTTT. The chain carries TRBV20-1 and TRBJ2-3; D remains ambiguous. Germline CDR1 is DFQATT and CDR2 is SNEGSKA (reference sequence). The CDR3 extends over 14 amino acids. Trimming took off 3 bases at V and 4 bases at J, with 14 bases between the two ends.

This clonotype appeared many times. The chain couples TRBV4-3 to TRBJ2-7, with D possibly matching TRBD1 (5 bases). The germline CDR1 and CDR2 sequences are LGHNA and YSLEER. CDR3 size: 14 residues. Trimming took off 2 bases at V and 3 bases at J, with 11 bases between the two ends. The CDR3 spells CASSQLLDSYEQYF. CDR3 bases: TGCGCCAGCAGCCAACTACTCGACAGCTACGAGCAGTACTTC.

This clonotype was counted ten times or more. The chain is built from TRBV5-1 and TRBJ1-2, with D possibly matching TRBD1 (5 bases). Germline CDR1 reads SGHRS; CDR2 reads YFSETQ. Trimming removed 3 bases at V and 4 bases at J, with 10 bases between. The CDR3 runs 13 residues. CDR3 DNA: TGCGCCAGCAGCTGGGGGACCATCTATGGCTACACCTTC. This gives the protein CASSWGTIYGYTF. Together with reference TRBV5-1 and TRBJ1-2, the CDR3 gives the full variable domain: KAGVTQTPRYLIKTRGQQVTLSCSPISGHRSVSWYQQTPGQGLQFLFEYFSETQRNKGNFPGRFSGRQFSNSRSEMNVSTLELGDSALYLCASSWGTIYGYTFGSGTRLTVV.

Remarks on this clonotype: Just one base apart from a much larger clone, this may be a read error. CDR3 nucleotide sequence: TGTGCCAGGAGGACAAGCGGGGCCTCATACAATGAGCAGTTCTTC. Protein product: CARRTSGASYNEQFF. The chain couples TRBV11-2 to TRBJ2-1; 7 bases map to TRBD2. Trimming took 9 bases from V and 4 from J; bases not matched to a gene: 12. The CDR3 loop spans 15 amino acids. The germline V gene has CDR1 SGHAT and CDR2 FQNNGV. Looking up the rest from reference TRBV11-2 and TRBJ2-1 gives the full variable domain: EAGVAQSPRYKIIEKRQSVAFWCNPISGHATLYWYQQILGQGPKLLIQFQNNGVVDDSQLPKDRFSAERLKGVDSTLKIQPAKLEDSAVYLCARRTSGASYNEQFFGPGTRLTVL.

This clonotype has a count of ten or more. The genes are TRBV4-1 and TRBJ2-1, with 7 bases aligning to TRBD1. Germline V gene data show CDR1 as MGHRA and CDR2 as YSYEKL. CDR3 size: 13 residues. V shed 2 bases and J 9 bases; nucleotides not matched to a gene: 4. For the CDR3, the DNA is TGCGCCAGCAGCCAACGAGGGGGCGGTGAGCAGTTCTTC. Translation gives CASSQRGGGEQFF.

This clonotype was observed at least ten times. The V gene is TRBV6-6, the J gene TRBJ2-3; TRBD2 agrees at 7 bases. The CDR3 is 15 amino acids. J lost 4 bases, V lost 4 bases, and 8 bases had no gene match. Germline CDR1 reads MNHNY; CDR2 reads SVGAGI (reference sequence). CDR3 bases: TGTGCCAGCAGTTCGGGCGGGAGTTGGCCAGATACGCAGTATTTT. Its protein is CASSSGGSWPDTQYF.

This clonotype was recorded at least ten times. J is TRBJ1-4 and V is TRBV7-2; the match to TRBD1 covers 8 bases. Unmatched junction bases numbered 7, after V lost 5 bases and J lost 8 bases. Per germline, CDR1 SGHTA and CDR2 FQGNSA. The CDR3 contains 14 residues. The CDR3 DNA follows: TGTGCCAGCAGCCGCGACAGGGGAGGGGAAAAACTGTTTTTT. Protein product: CASSRDRGGEKLFF.

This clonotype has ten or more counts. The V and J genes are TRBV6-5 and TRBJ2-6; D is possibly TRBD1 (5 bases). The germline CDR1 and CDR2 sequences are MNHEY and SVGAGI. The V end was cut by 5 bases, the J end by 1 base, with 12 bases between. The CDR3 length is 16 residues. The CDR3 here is CASSRQGPSGANVLTF. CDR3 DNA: TGTGCCAGCAGTAGGCAGGGCCCATCTGGGGCCAACGTCCTGACTTTC.

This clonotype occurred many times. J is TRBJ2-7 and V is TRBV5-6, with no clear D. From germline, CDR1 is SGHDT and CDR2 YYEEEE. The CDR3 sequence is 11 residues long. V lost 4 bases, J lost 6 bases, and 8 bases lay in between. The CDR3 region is CASSRRSEQYF. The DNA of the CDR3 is TGTGCCAGCAGCCGAAGAAGCGAGCAGTACTTC.

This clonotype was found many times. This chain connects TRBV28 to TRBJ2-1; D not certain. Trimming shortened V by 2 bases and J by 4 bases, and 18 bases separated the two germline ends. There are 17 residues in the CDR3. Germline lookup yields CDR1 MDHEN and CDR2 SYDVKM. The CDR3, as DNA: TGTGCCAGCAGTTTAGTCGGGCGGTCGGTAGCATACAATGAGCAGTTCTTC. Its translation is CASSLVGRSVAYNEQFF.

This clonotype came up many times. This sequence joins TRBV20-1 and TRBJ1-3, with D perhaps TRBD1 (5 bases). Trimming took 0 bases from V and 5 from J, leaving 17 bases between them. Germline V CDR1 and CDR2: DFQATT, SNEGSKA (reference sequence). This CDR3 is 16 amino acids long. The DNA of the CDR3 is TGCAGTGCTAGAGAGGAGGCGGGGGGAAGAAGAAACACCATATATTTT. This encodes CSAREEAGGRRNTIYF.